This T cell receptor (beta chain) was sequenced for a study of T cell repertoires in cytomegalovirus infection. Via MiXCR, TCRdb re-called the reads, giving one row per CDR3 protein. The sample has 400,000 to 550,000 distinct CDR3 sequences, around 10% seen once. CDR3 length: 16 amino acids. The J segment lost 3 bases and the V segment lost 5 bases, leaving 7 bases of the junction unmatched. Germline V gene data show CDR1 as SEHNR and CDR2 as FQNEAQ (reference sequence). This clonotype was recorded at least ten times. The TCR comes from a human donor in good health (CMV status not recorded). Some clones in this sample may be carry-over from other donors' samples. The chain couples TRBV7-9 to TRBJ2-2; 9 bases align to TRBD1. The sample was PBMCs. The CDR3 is CASSGRDREDTGELFF. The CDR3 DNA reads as TGTGCCAGCAGCGGTCGGGACAGGGAGGACACCGGGGAGCTGTTTTTT.